This TCR beta chain was captured in a study of T cell repertoires in cytomegalovirus infection. This CDR3 is 17 amino acids long. The germline CDR1 and CDR2 sequences are SGHVS and FQNEAQ. TCRdb analysed the reads with MiXCR anew, one entry per CDR3 protein. The data contain some 940,000 distinct CDR3 sequences, more than 25% of them singletons. To note about this clonotype: The antigen remains undetermined. This may stem from a read error, because a much larger clone lies one nucleotide away.

The J gene is TRBJ1-5, the V gene TRBV7-8; 9 positions agree with TRBD1. Source: cultured CD8+ T cells from PBMCs, taken from culture after CMV antigen stimulation. This receptor was identified in a human donor in good health (CMV status not recorded). Some clones in this sample may be carry-over from other donors' samples. The CDR3 reads CVSSSGQGRTYNQPQHF. CDR3 DNA sequence: TGTGTCAGCAGCTCGGGACAGGGAAGGACCTATAATCAGCCCCAGCATTTT.